This entry describes one T cell receptor (beta chain). V trimming: 0 bases; J trimming: 5 bases; junction bases outside the gene matches: 6. Germline values: CDR1 LGHNA, CDR2 YNFKEQ. The CDR3 is 15 residues long. The assay was immunoSEQ multiplex PCR, and TCRdb's table has in-frame clones only and misses some. The sample holds 70,000 to 85,000 clones, 92% seen once. These data come from a study of T cell changes during pregnancy in multiple sclerosis. This sequence was found in a female donor with multiple sclerosis, enrolled in a pregnancy study. V is TRBV4-2 and J is TRBJ1-2; 7 nucleotides line up with TRBD1. This material consisted of peripheral blood, taken before pregnancy. CDR3 in amino acids: CASSQDTGEGYGYTF. The CDR3 coding sequence is TGTGCCAGCAGCCAAGACACAGGGGAAGGGTATGGCTACACCTTC.